The rows below give T cell receptor beta chains drawn from one sample of a study of blood T cell repertoires in COVID-19. Profiled with immunoSEQ multiplex PCR; TCRdb holds only in-frame clones, not every one. The sample contains about 130,000 clones, approximately 85% of which appear only once. Sequenced: peripheral blood. All receptors come from a woman of 80 years or more with acute or convalescent COVID-19. Each CDR3 is given with its conserved first and last residue. D genes are given only for firm matches. Size is omitted from some rows. Given values are once, few, many or a class for expanded clones.

TRBJ2-3 | many | TRBV27 | TRBD2 | CASRVSGGAFTDTQYF | TGTGCCAGCAGGGTTAGCGGGGGGGCTTTCACAGATACGCAGTATTTT
TRBJ2-1 | . | TRBV5-1 | . | CASSLDPYSYNEQFF | TGCGCCAGCAGCTTGGATCCGTACAGTTACAATGAGCAGTTCTTC
TRBJ1-1 | . | TRBV6-5 | . | CASRTGNTEAFF | TGTGCCAGCAGGACAGGGAACACTGAAGCTTTCTTT
TRBJ2-4 | . | TRBV18 | . | CASSPLGGASLAKNIQYF | TGTGCCAGCTCACCTCTTGGGGGGGCAAGCCTAGCCAAAAACATTCAGTACTTC
TRBJ1-3 | . | TRBV11-2 | TRBD1 | CASYPGGVGQGAGDTIYF | TGTGCCAGCTACCCCGGCGGAGTGGGACAGGGGGCAGGCGACACCATATATTTT
TRBJ1-5 | . | TRBV4-2 | TRBD1 | CASSQTRTGRRPQHF | TGTGCCAGCAGCCAGACCCGGACAGGCCGACGGCCCCAGCATTTT
TRBJ1-5 | . | TRBV6-6 | TRBD1 | CASLQGEFRPQHF | TGTGCCAGTTTACAGGGGGAGTTTCGTCCCCAGCATTTT
TRBJ1-5 | . | TRBV4-2 | . | CASSQEPGVGDQPQHF | TGTGCCAGCAGCCAAGAACCCGGGGTTGGCGATCAGCCCCAGCATTTT
TRBJ2-3 | . | TRBV3-1/TRBV3-2 | . | CASSRNLGGDTDTQYF | TGTGCCAGCAGCCGTAACCTAGGGGGTGACACAGATACGCAGTATTTT
TRBJ1-1 | . | TRBV5-1 | TRBD1 | CASSRGTDMNTEAFF | TGCGCCAGCAGCAGGGGGACAGACATGAACACTGAAGCTTTCTTT
TRBJ1-1 | . | TRBV11-2 | TRBD1 | CASMDRAVLNTEAFF | TGTGCCAGCATGGACAGGGCGGTTTTGAACACTGAAGCTTTCTTT
TRBJ1-2 | . | TRBV6-1 | . | CASSEFDEGANYGYTF | TGTGCCAGCAGTGAATTCGATGAAGGGGCTAACTATGGCTACACCTTC
TRBJ2-7 | . | TRBV3-1/TRBV3-2 | TRBD1 | CASSLPGQDYEQYF | TGTGCCAGCAGCCTTCCGGGACAGGACTACGAGCAGTACTTC
TRBJ1-5 | . | TRBV10-2 | . | CASSERGTLRNQPQHF | TGCGCCAGCAGTGAGAGGGGAACCCTGCGGAATCAGCCCCAGCATTTT
TRBJ2-3 | . | TRBV5-1 | TRBD1 | CASSGTGGPDTQYF | TGCGCCAGCTCCGGGACAGGGGGGCCAGATACGCAGTATTTT
TRBJ2-3 | once | TRBV7-3 | . | CASSIGDLTDTQYF | TGTGCCAGCAGCATCGGGGATCTCACAGATACGCAGTATTTT
TRBJ1-4 | . | TRBV10-2 | . | CASRADSPTNEKLFF | TGCGCCAGCAGAGCCGACAGCCCAACTAATGAAAAACTGTTTTTT
TRBJ2-2 | . | TRBV7-3 | TRBD2 | CASSPGPASGGTGELFF | TGTGCCAGCAGCCCAGGCCCCGCTAGCGGGGGCACCGGGGAGCTGTTTTTT
TRBJ1-1 | . | TRBV5-1 | TRBD1 | CASSTDRVNTEAFF | TGCGCCAGCAGCACGGACAGGGTGAACACTGAAGCTTTCTTT
TRBJ1-5 | . | TRBV4-1 | . | CASSQVFGGSGNQPQHF | TGCGCCAGCAGCCAAGTTTTCGGGGGATCAGGCAATCAGCCCCAGCATTTT
TRBJ1-3 | . | TRBV7-6 | . | CASSFSGASGNTIYF | TGTGCCAGCAGCTTTAGTGGGGCCTCTGGAAACACCATATATTTT
TRBJ1-6 | . | TRBV6-6 | . | CASSYGGGGSNSPLHF | TGTGCCAGCAGTTACGGCGGGGGAGGTTCTAATTCACCCCTCCACTTT
TRBJ1-6 | . | TRBV19 | . | CASLSSYNSPLHF | TGTGCCAGTCTCAGCTCCTATAATTCACCCCTCCACTTT
TRBJ1-5 | . | TRBV19 | . | CASSIRGGAANQPQHF | TGTGCCAGTAGTATTCGCGGGGGGGCGGCCAATCAGCCCCAGCATTTT
TRBJ1-6 | . | TRBV7-6 | . | CASSLPGVSSPLHF | TGTGCCAGCAGCTTACCAGGGGTTAGTTCACCCCTCCACTTT
TRBJ1-2 | . | TRBV7-9 | . | CAVRGIGYGYTF | TGTGCCGTCCGGGGTATTGGCTATGGCTACACCTTC
TRBJ1-2 | . | TRBV2 | TRBD1 | CASSGGQGIGGYTF | TGTGCCAGCAGTGGGGGACAGGGGATTGGTGGCTACACCTTC
TRBJ1-1 | . | TRBV28 | TRBD1 | CAAGQGTNTEAFF | TGTGCCGCGGGACAGGGAACGAACACTGAAGCTTTCTTT
TRBJ1-1 | once | TRBV7-9 | . | CASSLAQGRTEAFF | TGTGCCAGCAGCTTGGCGCAGGGAAGAACTGAAGCTTTCTTT
TRBJ2-1 | . | TRBV5-1 | . | CASSPAGALYNEQFF | TGCGCCAGCAGCCCCGCGGGGGCCCTCTACAATGAGCAGTTCTTC
TRBJ1-1 | . | TRBV5-1 | . | CATSIEQGTEAFF | TGCGCCACCTCAATCGAACAGGGAACTGAAGCTTTCTTT
TRBJ2-5 | . | TRBV5-4 | TRBD2 | CASSSLAGVQETQYF | TGTGCCAGCAGTTCGTTAGCGGGGGTACAAGAGACCCAGTACTTC
TRBJ2-3 | . | TRBV11-2 | TRBD1 | CASSQNRGDTQYF | TGTGCCAGCAGCCAGAACAGGGGGGATACGCAGTATTTT
TRBJ2-7 | . | TRBV3-1/TRBV3-2 | . | CASSQDSAPPTYEQYF | TGTGCCAGCAGCCAAGATAGCGCCCCCCCCACCTACGAGCAGTACTTC
TRBJ1-5 | . | TRBV3-1/TRBV3-2 | . | CASSQDWAKKLGNQPQHF | TGTGCCAGCAGCCAAGATTGGGCGAAAAAACTGGGTAATCAGCCCCAGCATTTT
TRBJ1-1 | . | TRBV6-4 | . | CATPLSRTEAFF | TGTGCCACCCCCTTGTCTAGAACTGAAGCTTTCTTT
TRBJ2-6 | . | TRBV24-1 | . | CATSAHHSGANVLTF | TGTGCCACCAGTGCACACCACTCTGGGGCCAACGTCCTGACTTTC
TRBJ2-6 | . | TRBV27 | . | CASRGHSGANVLTF | TGTGCCAGCAGGGGCCACTCTGGGGCCAACGTCCTGACTTTC
TRBJ1-2 | . | TRBV3-1/TRBV3-2 | TRBD1 | CASSQGDRNYGYTF | TGTGCCAGCAGCCAAGGGGACAGGAACTATGGCTACACCTTC
TRBJ2-5 | . | TRBV7-2 | TRBD2 | CASSFQRGLGETQYF | TGTGCCAGCAGCTTTCAGCGGGGGTTAGGGGAGACCCAGTACTTC
TRBJ1-1 | . | TRBV25-1 | . | CASGGNGVTEAFF | TGTGCCAGCGGGGGGAACGGGGTAACTGAAGCTTTCTTT
TRBJ1-5 | once | TRBV6-1 | . | CASSDLYGGDQPQHF | TGTGCCAGCAGTGATCTGTACGGGGGGGATCAGCCCCAGCATTTT
TRBJ1-1 | . | TRBV2 | . | CASSDFATEAFF | TGTGCCAGCAGTGACTTTGCGACTGAAGCTTTCTTT
TRBJ2-1 | . | TRBV27 | TRBD2 | CASSLEGAGLNEQFF | TGTGCCAGCAGTTTAGAAGGAGCGGGGCTAAATGAGCAGTTCTTC
TRBJ1-6 | . | TRBV11-2 | . | CASSFNETPLHF | TGTGCCAGCAGCTTCAACGAGACACCCCTCCACTTT
TRBJ2-3 | . | TRBV9 | . | CASSPLADTQYF | TGTGCCAGCAGCCCACTCGCAGATACGCAGTATTTT
TRBJ1-2 | . | TRBV7-9 | . | CASSLGPGYTF | TGTGCCAGCAGCTTAGGGCCAGGCTACACCTTC
TRBJ2-2 | . | TRBV3-1/TRBV3-2 | . | CASSQGPGELFF | TGTGCCAGCAGCCAGGGCCCCGGGGAGCTGTTTTTT
TRBJ2-2 | . | TRBV5-1 | TRBD1 | CASSLGDRRAGELFF | TGCGCCAGCAGCTTGGGGGACAGGCGGGCCGGGGAGCTGTTTTTT
TRBJ2-3 | once | TRBV10-1 | . | CASSDGSSTDTQYF | TGCGCCAGCAGTGACGGGTCTAGCACAGATACGCAGTATTTT